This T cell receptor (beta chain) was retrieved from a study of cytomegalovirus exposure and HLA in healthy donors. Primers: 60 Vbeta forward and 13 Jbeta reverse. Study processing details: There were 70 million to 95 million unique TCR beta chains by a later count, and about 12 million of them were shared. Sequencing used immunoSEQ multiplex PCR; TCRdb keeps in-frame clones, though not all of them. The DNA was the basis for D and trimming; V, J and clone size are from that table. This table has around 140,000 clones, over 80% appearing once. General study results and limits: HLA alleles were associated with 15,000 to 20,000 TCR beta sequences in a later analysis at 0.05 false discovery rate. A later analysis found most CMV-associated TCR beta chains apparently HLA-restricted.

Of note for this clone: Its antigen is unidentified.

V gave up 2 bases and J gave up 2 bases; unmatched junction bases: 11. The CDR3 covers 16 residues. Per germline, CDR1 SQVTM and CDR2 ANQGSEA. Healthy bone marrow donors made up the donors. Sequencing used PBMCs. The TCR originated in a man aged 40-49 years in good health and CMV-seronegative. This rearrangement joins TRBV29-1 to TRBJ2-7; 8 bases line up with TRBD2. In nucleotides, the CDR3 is TGCAGCGTTGAATCCGGGACTAGAGGGATCGCCTACGAGCAGTACTTC. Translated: CSVESGTRGIAYEQYF.